Reported below is one T cell receptor (beta chain). The sample originates from a study of TIL therapy for anti-PD-1-resistant metastatic lung cancer. Study at large: Patients then received nivolumab; progressors got lymphodepletion, TIL and IL-2. Tumors had a median PD-L1 proportion score of about 6%. Most patients had lung adenocarcinoma; several tumors were EGFR-mutant, two ALK-rearranged; half smoked currently or formerly.

The libraries were made with immunoSEQ v3. Repertoires were generated with immunoSEQ multiplex PCR, while TCRdb's copy carries only in-frame clones and drops some. Among 9,000 to 15,000 clones, more than 75% were seen once, and the ten largest hold roughly a tenth. The time point here: pre-treatment sample, taken before nivolumab and TIL therapy. The CDR3 has 14 amino acids. Germline CDR1 GTSNPN, CDR2 SVGIG (reference sequence). With 2 bases removed from V and 5 bases from J, the gap between germline ends came to 12 bases. The source was blood, collected at baseline. The TCR sequence derives from a person between 25 and 79 years old with non-small cell lung cancer. The chain uses TRBV30 and TRBJ1-4, with no clear D. CDR3: CAWSLSPTNEKLFF. The CDR3 DNA reads TGTGCCTGGAGTTTGTCACCTACCAATGAAAAACTGTTTTTT. The complete variable domain, with remaining parts taken from reference TRBV30 and TRBJ1-4, reads SQTIHQWPATLVQPVGSPLSLECTVEGTSNPNLYWYRQAAGRGLQLLFYSVGIGQISSEVPQNLSASRPQDRQFILSSKKLLLSDSGFYLCAWSLSPTNEKLFFGSGTQLSVL.